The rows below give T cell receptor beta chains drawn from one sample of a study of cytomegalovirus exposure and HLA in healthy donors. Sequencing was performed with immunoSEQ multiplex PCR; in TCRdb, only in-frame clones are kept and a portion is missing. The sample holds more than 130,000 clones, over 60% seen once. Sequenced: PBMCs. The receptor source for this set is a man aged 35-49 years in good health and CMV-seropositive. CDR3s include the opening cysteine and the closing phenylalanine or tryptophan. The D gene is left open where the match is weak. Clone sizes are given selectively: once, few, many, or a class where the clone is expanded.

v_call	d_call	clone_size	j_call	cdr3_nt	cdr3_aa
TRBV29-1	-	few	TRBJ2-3	TGCAGCGCACCCCAGGGGCAATTCACAGATACGCAGTATTTT	CSAPQGQFTDTQYF
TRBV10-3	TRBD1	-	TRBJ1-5	TGTGCCATCAGAGCGACAGGGAATCATCAGCCCCAGCATTTT	CAIRATGNHQPQHF
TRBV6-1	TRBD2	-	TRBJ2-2	TGTGCCAGCAGTAGCGGGGGGGCCGGAACCGGGGAGCTGTTTTTT	CASSSGGAGTGELFF
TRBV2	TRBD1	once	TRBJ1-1	TGTGCCAGCATTAGTACAGGGGCGCAGACTGAAGCTTTCTTT	CASISTGAQTEAFF
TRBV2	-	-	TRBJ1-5	TGTGCCAGCAGTGAAAGGGGTCACACGATGAATAGCAATCAGCCCCAGCATTTT	CASSERGHTMNSNQPQHF
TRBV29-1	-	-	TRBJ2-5	TGCAGCGCGGTTGGGCAGGGAATCGAGACCCAGTACTTC	CSAVGQGIETQYF
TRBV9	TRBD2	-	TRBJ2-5	TGTGCCAGCAGCGTATCATCTCGGGGGGGCTTGGAGACCCAGTACTTC	CASSVSSRGGLETQYF
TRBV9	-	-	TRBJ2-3	TGTGCCAGCAGCGTAGATGGACAGCTCAATGTGCAGTATTTT	CASSVDGQLNVQYF
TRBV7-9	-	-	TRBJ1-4	TGTGCCAGCAGCTCTCCGGGGGCAACTAATGAAAAACTGTTTTTT	CASSSPGATNEKLFF
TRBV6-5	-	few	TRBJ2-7	TGTGCCAGCAGCGGGAGACTCCGAAATTACGAGCAGTACTTC	CASSGRLRNYEQYF
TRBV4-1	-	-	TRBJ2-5	TGCGCCAGCAGCCAAGGGGCACTGCAACAAGAGACCCAGTACTTC	CASSQGALQQETQYF
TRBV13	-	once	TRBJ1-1	TGTGCCAGCAGCCCTGTCCCGTCCGGGGCTGAAGCTTTCTTT	CASSPVPSGAEAFF
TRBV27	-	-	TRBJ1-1	TGTGCCAGCAGTCTCGGGACAAATTACGAAGCTTTCTTT	CASSLGTNYEAFF
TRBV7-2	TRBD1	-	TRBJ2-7	TGTGCCAGCAGCTCCCGGGACAGGGCCTCCTACGAGCAGTACTTC	CASSSRDRASYEQYF
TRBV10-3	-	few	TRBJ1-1	TGTGCCATCAGTGAGTCAGCAGACTTGAACACTGAAGCTTTCTTT	CAISESADLNTEAFF
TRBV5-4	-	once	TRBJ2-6	TGTGCCAGCAGACGCGGACAGAGCTCTGGGGCCAACGTCCTGACTTTC	CASRRGQSSGANVLTF
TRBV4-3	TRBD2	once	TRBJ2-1	TGCGCCAGCAGCCAAGGTGCTATAGCGGGAGGACCAAGGGACTACAATGAGCAGTTCTTC	CASSQGAIAGGPRDYNEQFF
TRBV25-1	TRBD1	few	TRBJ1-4	TGTGCCAGCAGTGGATACAAGACAGGGAATAATGAAAAACTGTTTTTT	CASSGYKTGNNEKLFF
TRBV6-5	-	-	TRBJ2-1	TGTGCCAGCAGTTACTTTGTTGGTAACAGTGACGAGCAGTTCTTC	CASSYFVGNSDEQFF
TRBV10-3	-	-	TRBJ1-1	TGTGCCATCAGTGGAGAGGGGGGGGGCACTGAAGCTTTCTTT	CAISGEGGGTEAFF
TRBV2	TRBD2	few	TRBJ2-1	TGTGCCACCCATAGCGGGGGGCCCCCCTACAATGAGCAGTTCTTC	CATHSGGPPYNEQFF
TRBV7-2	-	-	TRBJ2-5	TGTGCCAGCAGCTTAGACAGGGCGGGAGAGACCCAGTACTTC	CASSLDRAGETQYF
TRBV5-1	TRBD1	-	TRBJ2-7	TGCGCCAGCAGCTTGACAGGGGGCTTCGACGAGCAGTACTTC	CASSLTGGFDEQYF
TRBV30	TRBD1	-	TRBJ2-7	TGTGCCTGGAGCCTGGACAGGCTAAACTACGAGCAGTACTTC	CAWSLDRLNYEQYF
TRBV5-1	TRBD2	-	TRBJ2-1	TGCGCCAGCTCCCTAGCGGGGGGGAGGAGCTCCTACAATGAGCAGTTCTTC	CASSLAGGRSSYNEQFF
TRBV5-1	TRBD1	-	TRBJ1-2	TGCGCCAGCAGCTTGGTGGCGGGGACAGGGGCCGGCTACACCTTC	CASSLVAGTGAGYTF
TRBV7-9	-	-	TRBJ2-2	TGTGCCAGCAGCGTGCTGCGGAGGGCAGCCGGGGAGCTGTTTTTT	CASSVLRRAAGELFF
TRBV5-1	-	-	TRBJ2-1	TGCGCCAGCAGCCCCGCGGGGGCGACATTATACAATGAGCAGTTCTTC	CASSPAGATLYNEQFF
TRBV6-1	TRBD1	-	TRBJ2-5	TGTGCCAGCAGTGAAGGACTGGGACAGGGGCGAAGAGAGACCCAGTACTTC	CASSEGLGQGRRETQYF
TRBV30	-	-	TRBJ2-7	TGTGCCTCAACCGCCATCACTAGCTCCGGTTACGAGCAGTACTTC	CASTAITSSGYEQYF
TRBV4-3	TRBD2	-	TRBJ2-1	TGCGCCAGCAGCCAAGTTGAGAGCGGGGGATTTGGGGAGCAGTTCTTC	CASSQVESGGFGEQFF
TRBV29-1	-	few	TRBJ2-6	TGCAGCGCTCTGTTGTCTGGGGCCAACGTCCTGACTTTC	CSALLSGANVLTF
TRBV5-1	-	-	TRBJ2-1	TGCGCCAGCAGCTTGGGAGGGGGAAGCTCCTACAATGAGCAGTTCTTC	CASSLGGGSSYNEQFF
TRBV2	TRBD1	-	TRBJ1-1	TGTGCCAGCAGGACAGGGTGGGTGGGAAACACTGAAGCTTTCTTT	CASRTGWVGNTEAFF
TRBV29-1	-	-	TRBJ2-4	TGCAGCGTTCCTCTGACGGGAATGGGCAACATTCAGTACTTC	CSVPLTGMGNIQYF
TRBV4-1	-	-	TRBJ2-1	TGCGCCAGCAGCCAAATAGGGGGGGCTATGAATGAGCAGTTCTTC	CASSQIGGAMNEQFF
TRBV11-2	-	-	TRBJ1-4	TGTGCCAGCAGCGCCAGGGGATTAACTAATGAAAAACTGTTTTTT	CASSARGLTNEKLFF